By share of the sample, the clone carrying this T cell receptor beta chain is large. Germline CDR1 and CDR2: MGHRA and YSYEKL. Trimming at V came to 0 bases and at J to 7 bases, leaving 5 bases not matched to a gene. The CDR3 totals 14 residues. The data belong to a study of early stage breast cancer tumors. Some clones are missing from TCRdb's copy, which holds only in-frame ones; the method was immunoSEQ multiplex PCR. The table has some 4,500 clones, 61% seen once. This rearrangement joins TRBV4-1 to TRBJ2-7, with 8 bases identical to TRBD1. The receptor's source is a person between 45 and 65 years old with breast cancer. The sequencing sample was made of breast tumor tissue. The CDR3 sequence: CASSQEDRVEEQYF. In nucleotides, the CDR3 is TGCGCCAGCAGCCAAGAGGACAGGGTGGAGGAGCAGTACTTC.